The 24 T cell receptor beta chains below all came from one sample that was sequenced in a study of regulatory T cells in long-lasting Graves disease (dated by TCRdb to the early 2020s). Library preparation used multiplex PCR. The sequencing machine was an Illumina HiSeq 4000. iRepertoire HTBI primers and Arm-PCR amplification of CDR3 regions were used to construct TCR beta libraries. TCRdb reprocessing: public reads trimmed at Q25 with fastp, clones called with MiXCR, in-frame beta chains kept. Rows matching on CDR3 protein sequence are summarized as one entry with the most common DNA and genes. The sample records around 400,000 distinct CDR3 sequences, about 23% of which are singletons. The ten largest account for about 29% of the sample. This specimen's time point label, interpreted: persistent/refractory GD, antithyroid drugs over 5 years with positive TRAb. RNA was extracted from PBMCs in TRIzol for both TCR sequencing and RNA sequencing.

The sequenced sample was peripheral blood mononuclear cells (PBMCs), obtained when the disease was refractory, from a patient treated with antithyroid drugs. The source of these receptors is a woman aged 40 to 50 with Graves disease. Donor details come from another sample of the same person, matched by shared clones.

Ten or more counts support this clonotype. The V gene is TRBV6-1, the J gene TRBJ2-1; D is undetermined. V shed 8 bases and J shed 5 bases, with 16 bases lying between them. This CDR3 has 14 amino acids. Per the germline V gene, CDR1 is MNHNS and CDR2 is SASEGT. The CDR3 sequence: CASEVFPRDNEQFF. The DNA of the CDR3 is TGTGCCAGCGAGGTTTTCCCACGTGACAATGAGCAGTTCTTC.

This clonotype was counted at least ten times. The rearrangement joins TRBV10-2 to TRBJ1-1; no clear D gene. The V end lost 6 bases, the J end lost 1 base, and 6 bases lay between the germline ends. There are 12 residues in the CDR3. Germline CDR1 is WSHSY and CDR2 is SAAADI. CDR3 residues: CASRVGNTEAFF. CDR3 coding DNA: TGCGCCAGCAGGGTAGGGAACACTGAAGCTTTCTTT.

Points on this clonotype: At one of its ends the junction is not consistent with the germline gene, which may arise from a read error. The chain recombines TRBV19 with TRBJ1-6; no clear D. The V gene's germline CDR1 is LNHDA and CDR2 SQIVND (reference sequence). The CDR3 extends over 13 amino acids. The CDR3 region is CTSNGRNNSPLHF. CDR3 coding DNA: TGTACCAGTAACGGCAGAAATAATTCACCCCTCCACTTT.

This clonotype has ten or more counts. This chain uses TRBV28 with TRBJ2-7; D call uncertain. Trimming took off 6 bases at V and 1 base at J, with 16 bases between the two ends. The CDR3 sequence is 15 residues long. Germline V gene lookup returns CDR1 MDHEN and CDR2 SYDVKM. CDR3 protein: CASSWVPIASYEQYF. CDR3 sequence (DNA): TGTGCCAGCAGCTGGGTCCCTATAGCTTCCTACGAGCAGTACTTC.

This clonotype has at least ten counts. The gene calls are TRBV28 and TRBJ1-4; D is unresolved. This CDR3 region has 11 residues. The germline V gene has CDR1 MDHEN and CDR2 SYDVKM. Trimming left V 6 bases short and J 11 bases short, with 10 bases between. The DNA of the CDR3 is TGTGCCAGCAGACTAGGAAAGAAACTGTTTTTT. Translated: CASRLGKKLFF.

This clonotype was seen ten or more times. The CDR3 region has the DNA TGTGCCAGCAGCCCCGGGACAGGGGTCGGTCAGCCCCAGCATTTT. The encoded protein is CASSPGTGVGQPQHF. The chain has TRBV28 and TRBJ1-5; 10 bases line up with TRBD1. Trimming removed 6 bases from V and 6 bases from J; junction bases left unmatched: 8. From germline, CDR1 is MDHEN and CDR2 SYDVKM. CDR3 size: 15 residues.

This clonotype came up a few times. This chain links TRBV12-3 or TRBV12-4 with TRBJ2-2; perhaps TRBD2 as D (6 bases). V gave up 5 bases and J gave up 6 bases, with 16 bases separating them. The CDR3 contains 15 residues. CDR3 region: CASSHRGAWAGELFF. Written as DNA, the CDR3 is TGTGCCAGCAGTCACCGCGGGGCGTGGGCCGGGGAGCTGTTTTTT.

The chain links TRBV7-9 to TRBJ2-7; D gene ambiguous. Looked up from germline, CDR1 is SEHNR and CDR2 is FQNEAQ (reference sequence). The CDR3 has 15 residues. The V and J ends lost 3 bases and 3 bases respectively, with 15 bases between them. The CDR3 protein is CASSFQPHPNYEQYF. The CDR3 region has the DNA TGTGCCAGCAGCTTTCAACCGCACCCGAACTACGAGCAGTACTTC.

The V call is TRBV20-1, the J call TRBJ2-3; the D is unclear. Trimming removed 3 bases at V and 4 bases at J, with 8 bases between. Germline V lookup: CDR1 DFQATT, CDR2 SNEGSKA (reference sequence). The CDR3 extends over 12 amino acids. The CDR3 coding sequence is TGCAGTGCTAGCAATCTAGCAGATACGCAGTATTTT. Translation: CSASNLADTQYF.

This clonotype was counted at least ten times. The chain is built from TRBV20-1 and TRBJ1-2; D not resolved. The V and J ends lost 6 bases and 1 base respectively, with 3 bases between them. Looked up from germline, CDR1 is DFQATT and CDR2 is SNEGSKA (reference sequence). This CDR3 spans 10 amino acids. CDR3 sequence (DNA): TGCAGTGCGGGTAACTATGGCTACACCTTC. Translation: CSAGNYGYTF.

This clonotype was seen ten or more times. V is TRBV2 and J is TRBJ2-5; D is ambiguous. The CDR3 extends over 15 amino acids. Germline V CDR1 and CDR2: SNHLY, FYNNEI. Trimming shortened V by 6 bases and J by 4 bases, and 18 bases separated the two germline ends. The CDR3 loop is CASSPGPTRVETQYF. The CDR3 DNA sequence: TGTGCCAGCAGCCCCGGTCCGACGAGAGTAGAGACCCAGTACTTC. Supplemented by reference TRBV2 and TRBJ2-5, the full variable domain reads EPEVTQTPSHQVTQMGQEVILRCVPISNHLYFYWYRQILGQKVEFLVSFYNNEISEKSEIFDDQFSVERPDGSNFTLKIRSTKLEDSAMYFCASSPGPTRVETQYFGPGTRLLVL.

This clonotype was recorded at least ten times. The chain uses TRBV6-5 and TRBJ2-7, with TRBD2 matching over 8 bases. V was clipped by 2 bases and J by 0 bases; unmatched bases: 6. The CDR3 runs to 16 residues. Germline V lookup: CDR1 MNHEY, CDR2 SVGAGI. The CDR3 region has the DNA TGTGCCAGCAGTTACGGGTTTAGCGGGACCTCCTACGAGCAGTACTTC. Translation gives CASSYGFSGTSYEQYF.

There are many counts of this clonotype. The V and J genes are TRBV28 and TRBJ2-2, with 7 positions matching TRBD2. In germline, CDR1 is MDHEN, CDR2 SYDVKM. The CDR3 runs 13 residues. V lost 9 bases to trimming and J lost 1 base; unmatched junction nucleotides: 2. In DNA form, the CDR3 reads TGTGCCAGTTCTAGCGGGAACACCGGGGAGCTGTTTTTT. Encoded protein: CASSSGNTGELFF.

This clonotype showed up just once. The CDR3 DNA reads as TGTGCCAGCAGCCCAATTAGCGGGAGGGCAGTTGACAATGAGCAGTTCTTC. Protein: CASSPISGRAVDNEQFF. The chain recombines TRBV11-2 with TRBJ2-1; 11 bases are a match to TRBD2. The germline V gene encodes CDR1 SGHAT and CDR2 FQNNGV. The CDR3 is 17 residues long. J lost 5 bases, V lost 5 bases, and 11 bases had no gene match.

This sequence joins TRBV12-3 or TRBV12-4 and TRBJ1-3; no clear D. The CDR3 has 13 residues. V was trimmed by 6 bases and J by 7 bases, leaving 13 bases between them. CDR3 coding DNA: TGTGCCAGCAGCCGAGGGATACCGAACACCATATATTTT. Translating gives CASSRGIPNTIYF.

The CDR3 region is CASSPGGQGRHEQYF. The CDR3 nucleotides are TGTGCCAGCAGCCCCGGCGGACAGGGTCGACACGAGCAGTACTTC. The chain joins TRBV27 to TRBJ2-7; 8 bases match TRBD1. Unmatched junction bases numbered 12, after V lost 6 bases and J lost 5 bases. CDR1 is MNHEY and CDR2 is SMNVEV in the germline V gene (reference sequence). The CDR3 covers 15 residues.

With regard to this clonotype: With a much larger clone just one base away, this may be a read error. The gene calls are TRBV6-1 and TRBJ2-7; 13 bases align to TRBD2. Looked up from germline, CDR1 is MNHNS and CDR2 is SASEGT. Germline trimming cut 7 bases from V and 3 bases from J; bases unmatched to any gene: 3. The CDR3 covers 14 residues. CDR3: CASTRLAGGYEQYF. Here the CDR3 DNA reads TGTGCCAGCACCCGACTAGCGGGAGGCTACGAGCAGTACTTC.

On this clonotype: A read error may be the cause here, since a much bigger clone is one base away. The gene calls are TRBV20-1 and TRBJ1-4; 8 bases map to TRBD1. The CDR3 covers 14 residues. J was trimmed by 8 bases and V by 0 bases; bases with no gene match: 5. In germline, CDR1 is DFQATT, CDR2 SNEGSKA (reference sequence). CDR3 residues: CSARDQGAGEKLFF. The CDR3, as DNA: TGCAGTGCTAGAGACCAGGGGGCAGGAGAAAAACTGTTTTTT.

This clonotype is classed as medium-sized (0.01 to 0.1%). V usage is TRBV28 and J usage is TRBJ1-5; 7 bases fit TRBD1. CDR1 and CDR2 (germline): MDHEN, SYDVKM. This CDR3 region has 13 residues. V lost 8 bases to trimming and J lost 6 bases; unmatched junction nucleotides: 7. DNA of the CDR3: TGTGCCAGCTGCGGGACAGTCTTTCAGCCCCAGCATTTT. As protein: CASCGTVFQPQHF.

This clonotype was counted at least ten times. J is TRBJ1-4 and V is TRBV7-9; 8 bases agree with TRBD1. J lost 8 bases, V lost 5 bases, and 7 bases had no gene match. The germline V gene has CDR1 SEHNR and CDR2 FQNEAQ (reference sequence). This CDR3 region has 14 residues. The CDR3 is CASSPGQGVEKLFF. The DNA of the CDR3 is TGTGCCAGCAGCCCAGGACAGGGTGTCGAAAAACTGTTTTTT.

This clonotype has a count of ten or more. The chain employs TRBV15 and TRBJ2-2; D may be TRBD2 (6 bases). Germline lookup yields CDR1 LNHNV and CDR2 YYDKDF (reference sequence). V lost 8 bases to trimming and J lost 1 base, with 11 bases between them. The CDR3 runs to 14 residues. The CDR3 sequence is CATREAGNTGELFF. In DNA, the CDR3 is TGTGCCACCCGGGAAGCGGGGAACACCGGGGAGCTGTTTTTT.

This clonotype was found a few times. V usage is TRBV20-1 and J usage is TRBJ1-2; D uncertain. The germline V gene encodes CDR1 DFQATT and CDR2 SNEGSKA (reference sequence). The V end was cut by 1 base, the J end by 1 base, with 1 base between. CDR3 length: 11 residues. Here the CDR3 DNA reads TGCAGTGCTAGAGTTAACTATGGCTACACCTTC. The encoded protein is CSARVNYGYTF.

The V gene is TRBV6-1, the J gene TRBJ2-2, with D possibly TRBD1 on 5 matching bases. The germline gives CDR1 MNHNS, CDR2 SASEGT. This CDR3 has 15 residues. Trimming removed 9 bases at V and 8 bases at J, with 22 bases between. The CDR3: CASWKGREGAGELFF. The CDR3 DNA reads TGTGCCAGTTGGAAGGGGCGCGAAGGGGCTGGGGAGCTGTTTTTT.

In this sample, this clonotype turned up many times. V is TRBV28 and J is TRBJ2-5; TRBD2 agrees at 11 bases. Looked up from germline, CDR1 is MDHEN and CDR2 is SYDVKM. V shed 6 bases, J shed 5 bases, and the junction held 5 bases outside the gene matches. The CDR3 has 14 residues. The CDR3 region has the DNA TGTGCCAGCAGCTATAGCGGGAGGGGGGAGACCCAGTACTTC. It yields the protein CASSYSGRGETQYF.